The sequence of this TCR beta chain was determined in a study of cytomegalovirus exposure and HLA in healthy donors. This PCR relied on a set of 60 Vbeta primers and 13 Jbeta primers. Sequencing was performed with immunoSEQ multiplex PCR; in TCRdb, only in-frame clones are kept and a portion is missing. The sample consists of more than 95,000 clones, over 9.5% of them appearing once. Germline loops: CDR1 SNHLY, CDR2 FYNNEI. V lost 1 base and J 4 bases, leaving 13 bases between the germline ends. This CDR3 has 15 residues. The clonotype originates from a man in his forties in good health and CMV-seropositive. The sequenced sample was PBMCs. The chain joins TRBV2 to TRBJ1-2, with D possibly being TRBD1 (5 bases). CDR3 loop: CASSEVGGDGYGYTF. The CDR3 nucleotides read TGTGCCAGCAGTGAAGTTGGGGGGGACGGCTATGGCTACACCTTC.